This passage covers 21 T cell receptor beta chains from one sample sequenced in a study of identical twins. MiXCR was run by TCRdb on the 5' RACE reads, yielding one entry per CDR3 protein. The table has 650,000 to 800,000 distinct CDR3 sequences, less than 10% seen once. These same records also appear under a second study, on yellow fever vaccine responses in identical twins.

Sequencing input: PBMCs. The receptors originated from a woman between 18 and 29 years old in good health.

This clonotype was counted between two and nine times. CDR3 residues: CASGPYSYQPQHF. CDR3 coding DNA: TGCGCCAGTGGCCCGTACTCATATCAGCCCCAGCATTTT. This rearrangement joins TRBV10-2 to TRBJ1-5, with D unclear. Between the trimmed V and J ends, which lost 9 bases and 5 bases, there was a span of 14 bases. Germline-derived CDR1 and CDR2 are WSHSY and SAAADI. The CDR3 totals 13 residues.

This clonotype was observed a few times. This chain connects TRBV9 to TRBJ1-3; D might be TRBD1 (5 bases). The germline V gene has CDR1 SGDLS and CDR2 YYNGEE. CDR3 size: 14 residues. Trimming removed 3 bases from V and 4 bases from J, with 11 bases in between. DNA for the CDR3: TGTGCCAGCAGCGGTAGGGGACGGGGAAACACCATATATTTT. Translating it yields CASSGRGRGNTIYF.

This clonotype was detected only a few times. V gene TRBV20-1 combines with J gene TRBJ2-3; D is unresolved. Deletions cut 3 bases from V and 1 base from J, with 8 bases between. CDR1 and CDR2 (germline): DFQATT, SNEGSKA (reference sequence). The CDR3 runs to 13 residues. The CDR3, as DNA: TGCAGTGCTAGGACTCCAGGCACAGATACGCAGTATTTT. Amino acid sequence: CSARTPGTDTQYF.

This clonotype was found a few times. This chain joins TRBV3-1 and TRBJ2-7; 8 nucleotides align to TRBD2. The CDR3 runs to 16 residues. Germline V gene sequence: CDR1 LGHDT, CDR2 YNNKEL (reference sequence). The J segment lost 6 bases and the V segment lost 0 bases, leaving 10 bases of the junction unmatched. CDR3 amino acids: CASSQDSGGRWSEQYF. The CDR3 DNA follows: TGTGCCAGCAGCCAAGATTCGGGAGGGAGATGGTCCGAGCAGTACTTC.

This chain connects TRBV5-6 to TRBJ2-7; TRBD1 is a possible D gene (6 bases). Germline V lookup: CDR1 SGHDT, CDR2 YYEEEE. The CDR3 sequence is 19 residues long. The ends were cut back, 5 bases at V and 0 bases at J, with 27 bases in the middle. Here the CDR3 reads CASSVLVRGLGDNSYEQYF. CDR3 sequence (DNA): TGTGCCAGCAGTGTATTAGTAAGGGGGTTGGGGGACAACTCCTACGAGCAGTACTTC. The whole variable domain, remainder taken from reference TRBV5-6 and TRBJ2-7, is DAGVTQSPTHLIKTRGQQVTLRCSPKSGHDTVSWYQQALGQGPQFIFQYYEEEERQRGNFPDRFSGHQFPNYSSELNVNALLLGDSALYLCASSVLVRGLGDNSYEQYFGPGTRLTVT.

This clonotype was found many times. CDR3 nucleotides: TGTGCCAGCAGCCAAGGGTTGGCTTACGAGCAGTACTTC. This translates into CASSQGLAYEQYF. The V gene is TRBV14, the J gene TRBJ2-7; D not certain. Germline CDR1 SGHDN, CDR2 FVKESK. V was clipped by 1 base and J by 4 bases, with 8 bases between them. This CDR3 is built from 13 residues.

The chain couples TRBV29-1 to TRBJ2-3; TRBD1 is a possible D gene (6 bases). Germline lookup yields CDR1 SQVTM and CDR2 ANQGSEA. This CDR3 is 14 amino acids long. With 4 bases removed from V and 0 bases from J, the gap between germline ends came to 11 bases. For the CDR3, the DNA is TGCAGCGTTGGGGTGACAGGTAGCACAGATACGCAGTATTTT. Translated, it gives CSVGVTGSTDTQYF.

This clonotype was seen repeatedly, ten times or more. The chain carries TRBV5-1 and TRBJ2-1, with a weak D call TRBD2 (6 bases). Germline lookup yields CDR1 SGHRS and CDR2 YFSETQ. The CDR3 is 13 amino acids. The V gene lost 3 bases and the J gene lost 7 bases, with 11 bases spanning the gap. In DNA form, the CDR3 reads TGCGCCAGCAGCTCGGGACTCCTGAATGAGCAGTTCTTC. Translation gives CASSSGLLNEQFF.

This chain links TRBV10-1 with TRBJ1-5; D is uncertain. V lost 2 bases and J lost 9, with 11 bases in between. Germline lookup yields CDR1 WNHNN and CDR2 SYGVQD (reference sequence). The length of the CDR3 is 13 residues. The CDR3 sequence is CASSEKPSTPQHF. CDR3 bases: TGCGCCAGCAGTGAGAAGCCTTCTACGCCCCAGCATTTT.

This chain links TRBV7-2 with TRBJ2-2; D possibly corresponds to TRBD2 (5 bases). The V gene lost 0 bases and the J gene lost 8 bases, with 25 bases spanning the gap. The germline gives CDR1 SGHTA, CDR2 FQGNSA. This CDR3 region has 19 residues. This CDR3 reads CASSLAPSAGGSPKGELFF. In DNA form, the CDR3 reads TGTGCCAGCAGCTTAGCGCCCTCGGCGGGCGGGTCCCCGAAGGGGGAGCTGTTTTTT.

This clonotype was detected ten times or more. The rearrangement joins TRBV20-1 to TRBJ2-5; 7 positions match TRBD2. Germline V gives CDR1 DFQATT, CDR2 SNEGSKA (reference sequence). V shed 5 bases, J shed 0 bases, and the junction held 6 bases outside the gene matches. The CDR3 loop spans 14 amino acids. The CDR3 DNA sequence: TGCAGTGCTGCTTGGGGGGGGAACCAAGAGACCCAGTACTTC. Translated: CSAAWGGNQETQYF.

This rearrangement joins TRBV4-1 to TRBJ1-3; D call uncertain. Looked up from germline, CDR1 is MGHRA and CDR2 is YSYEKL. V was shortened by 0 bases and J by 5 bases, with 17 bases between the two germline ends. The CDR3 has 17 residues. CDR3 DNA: TGCGCCAGCAGCCAAGAGGAGTCCCCCAGTGGTCGAAACACCATATATTTT. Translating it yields CASSQEESPSGRNTIYF.

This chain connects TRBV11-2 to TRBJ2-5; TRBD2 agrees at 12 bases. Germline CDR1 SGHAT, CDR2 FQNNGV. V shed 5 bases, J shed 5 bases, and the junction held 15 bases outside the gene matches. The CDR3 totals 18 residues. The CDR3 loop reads CASSPYQLGLAGGETQYF. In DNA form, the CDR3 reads TGTGCCAGCAGCCCGTACCAGCTGGGACTAGCGGGCGGGGAGACCCAGTACTTC.

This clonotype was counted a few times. DNA of the CDR3: TGCGCCAGCAGCCAGGACTCATATAACACCGGGGAGCTGTTTTTT. It encodes CASSQDSYNTGELFF. The chain carries TRBV5-1 and TRBJ2-2; D perhaps matches TRBD2 (5 bases). The CDR3 runs 15 residues. V shed 4 bases and J shed 2 bases, with 12 bases lying between them. Germline values: CDR1 SGHRS, CDR2 YFSETQ. The whole variable domain, remainder taken from reference TRBV5-1 and TRBJ2-2, is KAGVTQTPRYLIKTRGQQVTLSCSPISGHRSVSWYQQTPGQGLQFLFEYFSETQRNKGNFPGRFSGRQFSNSRSEMNVSTLELGDSALYLCASSQDSYNTGELFFGEGSRLTVL.

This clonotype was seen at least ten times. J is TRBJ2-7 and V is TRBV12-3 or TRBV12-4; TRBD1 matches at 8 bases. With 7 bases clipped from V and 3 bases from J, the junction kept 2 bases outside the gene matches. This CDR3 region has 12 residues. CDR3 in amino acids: CASNTGGYEQYF. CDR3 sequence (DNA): TGTGCCAGCAACACAGGGGGCTACGAGCAGTACTTC.

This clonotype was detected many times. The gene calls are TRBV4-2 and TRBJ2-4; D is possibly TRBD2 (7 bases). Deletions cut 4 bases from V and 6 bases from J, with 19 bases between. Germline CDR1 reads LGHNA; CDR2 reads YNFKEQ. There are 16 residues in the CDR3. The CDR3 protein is CASSPGGGPTGNIQYF. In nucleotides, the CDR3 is TGTGCCAGCAGCCCTGGGGGGGGCCCCACGGGAAACATTCAGTACTTC.

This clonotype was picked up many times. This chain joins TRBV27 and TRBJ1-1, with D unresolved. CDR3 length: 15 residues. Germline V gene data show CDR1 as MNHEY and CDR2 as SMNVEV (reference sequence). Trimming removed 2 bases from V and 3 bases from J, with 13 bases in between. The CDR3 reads CASSLRGPSDTEAFF. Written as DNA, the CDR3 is TGTGCCAGCAGTTTACGAGGCCCTTCGGACACTGAAGCTTTCTTT.

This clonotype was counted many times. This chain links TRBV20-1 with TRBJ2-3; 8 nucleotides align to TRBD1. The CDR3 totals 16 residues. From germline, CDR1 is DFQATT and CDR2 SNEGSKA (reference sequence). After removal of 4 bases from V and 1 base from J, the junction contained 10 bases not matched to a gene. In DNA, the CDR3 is TGCAGTGCTACTAACGGGACAGGAGTTGGCACAGATACGCAGTATTTT. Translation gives CSATNGTGVGTDTQYF.

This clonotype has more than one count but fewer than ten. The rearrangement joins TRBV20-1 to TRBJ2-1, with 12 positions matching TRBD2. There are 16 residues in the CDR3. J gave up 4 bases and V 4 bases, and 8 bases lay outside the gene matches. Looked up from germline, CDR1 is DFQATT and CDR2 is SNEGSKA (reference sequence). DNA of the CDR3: TGCAGTGCTAACACTCTAGCGGGAGGGCAGTACAATGAGCAGTTCTTC. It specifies CSANTLAGGQYNEQFF.

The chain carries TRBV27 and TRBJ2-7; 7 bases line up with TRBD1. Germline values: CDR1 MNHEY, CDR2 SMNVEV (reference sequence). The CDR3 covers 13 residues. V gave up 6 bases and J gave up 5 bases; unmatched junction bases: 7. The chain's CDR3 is CASSDRAGDEQYF. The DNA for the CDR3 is TGTGCCAGCAGCGACAGGGCGGGTGACGAGCAGTACTTC.

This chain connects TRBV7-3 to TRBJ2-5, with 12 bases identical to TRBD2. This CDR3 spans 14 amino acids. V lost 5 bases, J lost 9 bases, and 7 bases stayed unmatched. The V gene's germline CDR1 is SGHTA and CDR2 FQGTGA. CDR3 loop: CASSPTTSGGAQYF. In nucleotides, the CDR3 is TGTGCCAGCAGCCCGACGACTAGCGGGGGTGCCCAGTACTTC. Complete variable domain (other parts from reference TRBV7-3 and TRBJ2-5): GAGVSQTPSNKVTEKGKYVELRCDPISGHTALYWYRQSLGQGPEFLIYFQGTGAADDSGLPNDRFFAVRPEGSVSTLKIQRTERGDSAVYLCASSPTTSGGAQYFGPGTRLLVL.